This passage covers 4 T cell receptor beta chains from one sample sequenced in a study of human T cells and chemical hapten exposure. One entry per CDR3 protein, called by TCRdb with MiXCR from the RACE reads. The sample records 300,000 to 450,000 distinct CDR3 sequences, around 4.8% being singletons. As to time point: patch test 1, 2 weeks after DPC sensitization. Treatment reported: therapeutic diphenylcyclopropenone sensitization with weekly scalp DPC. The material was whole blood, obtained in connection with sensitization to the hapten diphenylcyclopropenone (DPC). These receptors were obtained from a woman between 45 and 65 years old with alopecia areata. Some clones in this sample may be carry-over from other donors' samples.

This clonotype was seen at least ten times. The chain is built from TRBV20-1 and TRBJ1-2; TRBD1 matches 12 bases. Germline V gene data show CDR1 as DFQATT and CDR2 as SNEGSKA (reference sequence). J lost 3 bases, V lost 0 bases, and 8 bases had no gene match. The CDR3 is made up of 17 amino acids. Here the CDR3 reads CSARDWDRGLEDYGYTF. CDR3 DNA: TGCAGTGCTAGAGATTGGGACAGGGGGCTCGAAGACTATGGCTACACCTTC.

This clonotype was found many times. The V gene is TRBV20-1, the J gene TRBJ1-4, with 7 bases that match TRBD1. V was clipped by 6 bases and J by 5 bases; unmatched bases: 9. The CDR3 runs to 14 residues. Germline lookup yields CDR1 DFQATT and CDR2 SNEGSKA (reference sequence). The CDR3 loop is CSASSTGHNEKLFF. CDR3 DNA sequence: TGCAGTGCCAGTTCGACAGGGCACAATGAAAAACTGTTTTTT.

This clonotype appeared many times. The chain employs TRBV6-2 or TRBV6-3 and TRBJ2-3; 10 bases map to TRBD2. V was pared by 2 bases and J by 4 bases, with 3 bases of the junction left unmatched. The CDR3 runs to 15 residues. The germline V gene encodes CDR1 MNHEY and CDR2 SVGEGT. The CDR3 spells CASSYQGTSADTQYF. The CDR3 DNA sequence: TGTGCCAGCAGTTACCAAGGGACTAGCGCAGATACGCAGTATTTT.

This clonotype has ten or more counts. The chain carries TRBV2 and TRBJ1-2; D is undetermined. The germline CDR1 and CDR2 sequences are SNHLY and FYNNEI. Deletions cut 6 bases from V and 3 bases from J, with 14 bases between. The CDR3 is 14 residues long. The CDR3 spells CASSPLAVDYGYTF. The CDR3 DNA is TGTGCCAGCAGCCCCCTGGCAGTCGACTATGGCTACACCTTC. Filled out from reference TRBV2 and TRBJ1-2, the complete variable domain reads EPEVTQTPSHQVTQMGQEVILRCVPISNHLYFYWYRQILGQKVEFLVSFYNNEISEKSEIFDDQFSVERPDGSNFTLKIRSTKLEDSAMYFCASSPLAVDYGYTFGSGTRLTVV.